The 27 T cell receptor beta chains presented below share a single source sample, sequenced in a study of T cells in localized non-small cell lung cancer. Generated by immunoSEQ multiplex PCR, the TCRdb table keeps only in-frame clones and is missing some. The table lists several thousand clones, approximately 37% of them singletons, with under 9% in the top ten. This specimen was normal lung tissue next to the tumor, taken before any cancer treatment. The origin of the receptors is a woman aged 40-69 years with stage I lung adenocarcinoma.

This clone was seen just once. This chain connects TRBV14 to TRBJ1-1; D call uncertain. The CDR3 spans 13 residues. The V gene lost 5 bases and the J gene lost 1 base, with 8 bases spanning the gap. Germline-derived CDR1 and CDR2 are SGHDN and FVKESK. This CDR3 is CASSLRRNTEAFF. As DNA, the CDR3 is TGTGCCAGCAGCTTACGCCGGAACACTGAAGCTTTCTTT.

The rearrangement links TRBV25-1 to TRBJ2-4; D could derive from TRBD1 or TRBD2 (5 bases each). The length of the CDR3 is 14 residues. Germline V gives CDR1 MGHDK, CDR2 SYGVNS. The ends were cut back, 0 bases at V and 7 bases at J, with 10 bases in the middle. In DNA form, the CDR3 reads TGTGCCAGCAGTGAATATTACGGGGCCAACATTCAGTACTTC. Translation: CASSEYYGANIQYF.

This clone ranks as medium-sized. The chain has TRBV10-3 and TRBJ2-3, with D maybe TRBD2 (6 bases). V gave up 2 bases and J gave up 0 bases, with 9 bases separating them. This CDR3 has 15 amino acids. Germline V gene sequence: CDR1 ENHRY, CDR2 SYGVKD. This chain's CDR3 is CAISEAGRSTDTQYF. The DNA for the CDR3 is TGTGCCATCAGTGAGGCGGGGCGAAGCACAGATACGCAGTATTTT.

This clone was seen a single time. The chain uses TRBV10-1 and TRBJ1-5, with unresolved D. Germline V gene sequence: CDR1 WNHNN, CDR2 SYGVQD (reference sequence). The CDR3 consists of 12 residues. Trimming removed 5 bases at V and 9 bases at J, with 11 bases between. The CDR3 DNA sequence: TGCGCCAGCAGTCACCGCCCCGTGCCCCAGCATTTT. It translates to CASSHRPVPQHF.

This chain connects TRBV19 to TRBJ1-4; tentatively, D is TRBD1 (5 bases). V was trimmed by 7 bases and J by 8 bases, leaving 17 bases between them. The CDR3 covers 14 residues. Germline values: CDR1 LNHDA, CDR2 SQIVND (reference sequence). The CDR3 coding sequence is TGTGCCAGTACCTACCGCCCGGGGGGAGAAAAACTGTTTTTT. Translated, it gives CASTYRPGGEKLFF.

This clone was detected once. Written as DNA, the CDR3 is TGTGCCAGCAGACCACTAGCGGGCACCTACAATGAGCAGTTCTTC. Its protein is CASRPLAGTYNEQFF. The chain uses TRBV6-8 and TRBJ2-1, with 9 bases lining up with TRBD2. The CDR3 covers 15 residues. V dropped 6 bases and J dropped 2; count of bases not matched to a gene: 5. Per the germline V gene, CDR1 is MNHGY and CDR2 is SAAAGT.

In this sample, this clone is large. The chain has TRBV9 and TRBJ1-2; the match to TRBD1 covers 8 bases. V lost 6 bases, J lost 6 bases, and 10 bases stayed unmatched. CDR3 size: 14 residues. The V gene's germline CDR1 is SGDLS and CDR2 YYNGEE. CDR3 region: CASTPTGVSDGYTF. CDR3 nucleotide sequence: TGTGCCAGCACCCCGACAGGGGTTTCGGATGGCTACACCTTC. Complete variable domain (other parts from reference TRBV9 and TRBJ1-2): DSGVTQTPKHLITATGQRVTLRCSPRSGDLSVYWYQQSLDQGLQFLIQYYNGEERAKGNILERFSAQQFPDLHSELNLSSLELGDSALYFCASTPTGVSDGYTFGSGTRLTVV.

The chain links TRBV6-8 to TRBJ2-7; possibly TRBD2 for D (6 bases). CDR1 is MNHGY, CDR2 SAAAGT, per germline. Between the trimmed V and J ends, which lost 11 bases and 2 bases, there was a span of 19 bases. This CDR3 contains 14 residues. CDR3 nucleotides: TGTGCCGCCCGTTATGGGACTGGAGCCTACGAGCAGTACTTC. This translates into CAARYGTGAYEQYF.

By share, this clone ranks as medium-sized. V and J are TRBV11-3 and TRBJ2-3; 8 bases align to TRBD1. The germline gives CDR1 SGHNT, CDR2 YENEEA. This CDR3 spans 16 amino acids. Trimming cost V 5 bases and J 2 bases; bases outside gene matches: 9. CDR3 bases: TGTGCCAGCAGCCCCCCCAGGACAGGGTTCACAGATACGCAGTATTTT. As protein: CASSPPRTGFTDTQYF.

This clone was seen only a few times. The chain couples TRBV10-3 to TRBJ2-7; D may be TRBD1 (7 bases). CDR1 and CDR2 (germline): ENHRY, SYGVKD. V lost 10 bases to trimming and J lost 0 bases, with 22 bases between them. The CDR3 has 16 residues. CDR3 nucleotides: TGTGCCAGCTGGGTACGACAGGGAGGTTTCTCCTACGAGCAGTACTTC. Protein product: CASWVRQGGFSYEQYF.

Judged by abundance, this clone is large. Written as DNA, the CDR3 is TGTGCCAGCAGTTACTCGACAGGGGGCGCAGAGACCCAGTACTTC. This encodes CASSYSTGGAETQYF. This chain uses TRBV6-8 with TRBJ2-5, with 10 nucleotides matching TRBD1. Unmatched junction bases numbered 2, after V lost 0 bases and J lost 4 bases. This CDR3 region has 15 residues. The germline V gene has CDR1 MNHGY and CDR2 SAAAGT.

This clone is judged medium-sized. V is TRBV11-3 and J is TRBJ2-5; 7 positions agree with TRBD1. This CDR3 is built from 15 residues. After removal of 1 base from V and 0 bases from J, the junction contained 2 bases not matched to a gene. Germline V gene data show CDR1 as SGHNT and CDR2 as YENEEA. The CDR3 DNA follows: TGTGCCAGCAGCTTAGGACAGGGCCACCAAGAGACCCAGTACTTC. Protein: CASSLGQGHQETQYF.

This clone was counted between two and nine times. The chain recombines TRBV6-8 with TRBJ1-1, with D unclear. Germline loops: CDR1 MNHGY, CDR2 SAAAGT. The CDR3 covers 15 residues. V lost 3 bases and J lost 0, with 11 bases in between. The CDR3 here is CASSYARLMNTEAFF. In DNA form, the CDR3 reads TGTGCCAGCAGTTATGCTCGGTTAATGAACACTGAAGCTTTCTTT.

The CDR3 loop reads CASSPRQGGTGELFF. CDR3 in DNA: TGTGCCAGCTCACCACGACAGGGGGGCACCGGGGAGCTGTTTTTT. The chain couples TRBV18 to TRBJ2-2; 9 bases are a match to TRBD1. Germline CDR1 and CDR2: KGHSH and LQKENI. The ends lost 1 base at V and 4 bases at J; junction bases unmatched: 1. The CDR3 consists of 15 residues.

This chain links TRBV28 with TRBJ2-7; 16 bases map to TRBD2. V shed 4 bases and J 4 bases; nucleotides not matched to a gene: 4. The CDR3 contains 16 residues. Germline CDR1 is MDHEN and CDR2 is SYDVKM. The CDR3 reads CASSSMGLAGGYEQYF. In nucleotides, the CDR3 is TGTGCCAGCAGTTCTATGGGACTAGCGGGAGGGTACGAGCAGTACTTC.

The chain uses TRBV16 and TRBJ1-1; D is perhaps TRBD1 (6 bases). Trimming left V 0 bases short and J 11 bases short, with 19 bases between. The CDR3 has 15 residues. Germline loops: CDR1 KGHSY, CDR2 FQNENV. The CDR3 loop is CASSQSATGRVGAFF. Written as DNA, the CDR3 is TGTGCCAGCAGCCAATCGGCGACAGGAAGAGTAGGGGCTTTCTTT.

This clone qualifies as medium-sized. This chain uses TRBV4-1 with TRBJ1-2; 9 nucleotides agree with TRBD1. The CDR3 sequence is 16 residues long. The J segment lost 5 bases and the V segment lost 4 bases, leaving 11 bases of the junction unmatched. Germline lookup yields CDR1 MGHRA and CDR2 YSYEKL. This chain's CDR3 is CASSPMGQGGRYGYTF. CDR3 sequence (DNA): TGCGCCAGCAGCCCCATGGGACAGGGAGGTCGGTATGGCTACACCTTC.

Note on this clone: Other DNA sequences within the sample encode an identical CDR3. The CDR3 DNA follows: TGTGCCAGTAGTATTGAGGGGGAAGCCTACAATGAGCAGTTCTTC. Its protein is CASSIEGEAYNEQFF. This chain joins TRBV19 and TRBJ2-1; D is perhaps TRBD1 (6 bases). Germline loops: CDR1 LNHDA, CDR2 SQIVND (reference sequence). The CDR3 extends over 15 amino acids. The ends were cut back, 3 bases at V and 2 bases at J, with 11 bases in the middle.

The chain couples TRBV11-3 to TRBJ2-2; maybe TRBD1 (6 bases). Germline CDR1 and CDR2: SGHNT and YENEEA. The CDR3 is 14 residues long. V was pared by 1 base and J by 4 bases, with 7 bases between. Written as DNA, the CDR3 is TGTGCCAGCAGCTTAGGACAGGTCACCGGGGAGCTGTTTTTT. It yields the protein CASSLGQVTGELFF.

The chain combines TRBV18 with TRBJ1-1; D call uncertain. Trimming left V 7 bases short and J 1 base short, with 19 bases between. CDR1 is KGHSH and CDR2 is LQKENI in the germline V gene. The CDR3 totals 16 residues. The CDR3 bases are TGTGCCAGCTTACCGGGGTTTCCGGGAGGGAACACTGAAGCTTTCTTT. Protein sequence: CASLPGFPGGNTEAFF. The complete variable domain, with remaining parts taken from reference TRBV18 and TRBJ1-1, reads NAGVMQNPRHLVRRRGQEARLRCSPMKGHSHVYWYRQLPEEGLKFMVYLQKENIIDESGMPKERFSAEFPKEGPSILRIQQVVRGDSAAYFCASLPGFPGGNTEAFFGQGTRLTVV.

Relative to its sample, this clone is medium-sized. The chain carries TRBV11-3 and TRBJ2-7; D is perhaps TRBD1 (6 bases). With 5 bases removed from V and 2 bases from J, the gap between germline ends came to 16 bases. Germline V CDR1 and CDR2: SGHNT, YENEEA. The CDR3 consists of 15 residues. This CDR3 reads CASSPKGDRTYEQYF. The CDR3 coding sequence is TGTGCCAGCAGCCCGAAGGGGGACCGAACCTACGAGCAGTACTTC.

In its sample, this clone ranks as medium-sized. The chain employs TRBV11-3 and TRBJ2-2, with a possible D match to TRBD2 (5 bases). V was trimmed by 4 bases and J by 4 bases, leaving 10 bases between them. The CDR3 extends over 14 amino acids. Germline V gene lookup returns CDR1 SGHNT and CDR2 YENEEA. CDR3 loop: CASSSGLTTGELFF. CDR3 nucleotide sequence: TGTGCCAGCAGCTCTGGACTTACCACCGGGGAGCTGTTTTTT.

The CDR3 region is CASNRDRPESGNTIYF. The CDR3 DNA reads TGTGCCAGCAACCGGGACAGGCCTGAAAGTGGAAACACCATATATTTT. J is TRBJ1-3 and V is TRBV19; the match to TRBD1 covers 8 bases. The CDR3 covers 16 residues. Germline V lookup: CDR1 LNHDA, CDR2 SQIVND (reference sequence). The J segment lost 3 bases and the V segment lost 9 bases, leaving 13 bases of the junction unmatched.

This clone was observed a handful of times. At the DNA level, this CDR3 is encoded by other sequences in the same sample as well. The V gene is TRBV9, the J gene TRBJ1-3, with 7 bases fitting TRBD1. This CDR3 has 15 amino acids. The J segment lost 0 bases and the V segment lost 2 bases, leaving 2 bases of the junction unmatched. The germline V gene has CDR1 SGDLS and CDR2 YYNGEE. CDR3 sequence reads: CASSVGDSSGNTIYF. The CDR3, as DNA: TGTGCCAGCAGCGTGGGGGACAGCTCTGGAAACACCATATATTTT.

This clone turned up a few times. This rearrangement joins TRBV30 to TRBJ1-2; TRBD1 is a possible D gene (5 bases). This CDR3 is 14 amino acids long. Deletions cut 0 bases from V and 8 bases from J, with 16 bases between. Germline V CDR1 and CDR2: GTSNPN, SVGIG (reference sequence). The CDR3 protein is CAWSVRGIPMGYTF. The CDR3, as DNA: TGTGCCTGGAGTGTACGGGGCATCCCTATGGGCTACACCTTC.

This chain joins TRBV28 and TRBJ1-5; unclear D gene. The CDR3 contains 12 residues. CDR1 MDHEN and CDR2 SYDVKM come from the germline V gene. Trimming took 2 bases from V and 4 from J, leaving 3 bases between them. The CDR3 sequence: CASSLQNQPQHF. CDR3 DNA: TGTGCCAGCAGTTTACAAAATCAGCCCCAGCATTTT.

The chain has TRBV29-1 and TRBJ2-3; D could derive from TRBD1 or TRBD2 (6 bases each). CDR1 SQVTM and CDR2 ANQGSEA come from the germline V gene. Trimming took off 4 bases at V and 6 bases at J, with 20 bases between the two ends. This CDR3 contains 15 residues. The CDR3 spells CSVVGGLILTDTQYF. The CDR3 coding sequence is TGCAGCGTTGTAGGGGGGTTGATTCTTACCGATACGCAGTATTTT.